This T cell receptor beta chain was captured in a study of T cell changes during pregnancy in multiple sclerosis. The CDR3 consists of 19 residues. The V and J ends lost 1 base and 0 bases respectively, with 19 bases between them. CDR1 and CDR2 (germline): LNHNV, YYDKDF (reference sequence). Sequenced by immunoSEQ multiplex PCR; TCRdb stores in-frame clones only, minus some. The top ten hold roughly 13% of the sample, which has about 40,000 clones, under 95% seen once. Material: CD8+ T cells from peripheral blood mononuclear cells, obtained in the first trimester of pregnancy. The rearrangement links TRBV15 to TRBJ2-4, with D unresolved. The receptor comes from a female donor with multiple sclerosis, enrolled in a pregnancy study. CDR3 sequence: CATSRATAQSILAKNIQYF. As DNA, the CDR3 is TGTGCCACCAGCAGAGCCACAGCCCAATCGATCCTAGCCAAAAACATTCAGTACTTC.